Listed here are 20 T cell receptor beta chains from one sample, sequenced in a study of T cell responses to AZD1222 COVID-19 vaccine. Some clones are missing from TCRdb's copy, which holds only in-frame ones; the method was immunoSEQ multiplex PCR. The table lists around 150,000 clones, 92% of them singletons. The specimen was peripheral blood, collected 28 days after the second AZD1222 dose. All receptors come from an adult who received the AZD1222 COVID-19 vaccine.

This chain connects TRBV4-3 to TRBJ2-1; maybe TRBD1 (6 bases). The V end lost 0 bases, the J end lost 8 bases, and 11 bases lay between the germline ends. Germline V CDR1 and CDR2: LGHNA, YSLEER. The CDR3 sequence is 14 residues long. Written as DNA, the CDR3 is TGCGCCAGCAGCCAAGAATCAGGGGCCGATGAGCAGTTCTTC. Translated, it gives CASSQESGADEQFF.

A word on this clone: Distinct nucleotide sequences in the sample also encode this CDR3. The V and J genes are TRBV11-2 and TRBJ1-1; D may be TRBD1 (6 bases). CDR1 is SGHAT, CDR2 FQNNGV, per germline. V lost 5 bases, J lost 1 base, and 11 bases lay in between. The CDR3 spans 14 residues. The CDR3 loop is CASSRGQTNTEAFF. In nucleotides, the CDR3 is TGTGCCAGCAGCCGAGGACAGACGAACACTGAAGCTTTCTTT.

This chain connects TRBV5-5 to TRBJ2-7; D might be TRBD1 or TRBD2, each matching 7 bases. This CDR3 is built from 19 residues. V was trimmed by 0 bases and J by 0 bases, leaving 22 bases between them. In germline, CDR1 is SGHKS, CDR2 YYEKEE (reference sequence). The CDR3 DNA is TGTGCCAGCAGCTTGGACAGGGGCCCCGGTAGCGGGTCCTCCTACGAGCAGTACTTC. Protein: CASSLDRGPGSGSSYEQYF. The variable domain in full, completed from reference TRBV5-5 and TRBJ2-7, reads DAGVTQSPTHLIKTRGQQVTLRCSPISGHKSVSWYQQVLGQGPQFIFQYYEKEERGRGNFPDRFSARQFPNYSSELNVNALLLGDSALYLCASSLDRGPGSGSSYEQYFGPGTRLTVT.

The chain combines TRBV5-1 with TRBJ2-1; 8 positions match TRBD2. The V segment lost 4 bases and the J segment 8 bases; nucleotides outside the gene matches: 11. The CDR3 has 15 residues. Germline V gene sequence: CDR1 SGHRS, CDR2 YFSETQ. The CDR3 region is CASSLQGLVSDEQFF. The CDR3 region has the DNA TGCGCCAGCAGCCTGCAGGGACTAGTCTCCGATGAGCAGTTCTTC.

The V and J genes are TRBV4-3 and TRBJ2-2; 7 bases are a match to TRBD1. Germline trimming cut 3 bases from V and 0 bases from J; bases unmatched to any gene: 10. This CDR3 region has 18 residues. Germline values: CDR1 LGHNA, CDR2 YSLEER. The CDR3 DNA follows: TGCGCCAGCAGCCATGCCCCCCGAGGGGGCACGAACACCGGGGAGCTGTTTTTT. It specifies CASSHAPRGGTNTGELFF.

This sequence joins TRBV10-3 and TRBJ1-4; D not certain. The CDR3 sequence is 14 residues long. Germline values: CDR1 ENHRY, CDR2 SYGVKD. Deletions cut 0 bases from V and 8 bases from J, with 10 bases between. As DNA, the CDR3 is TGTGCCATCAGTGAGTCTCCCAGAAGCGAAAAACTGTTTTTT. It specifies CAISESPRSEKLFF.

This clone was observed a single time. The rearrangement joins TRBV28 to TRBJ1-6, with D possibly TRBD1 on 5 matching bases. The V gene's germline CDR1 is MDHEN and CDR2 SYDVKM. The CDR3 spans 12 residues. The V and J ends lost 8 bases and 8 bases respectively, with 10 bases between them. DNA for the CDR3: TGTGCCAGCGGGGGATTGGATTCACCCCTCCACTTT. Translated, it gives CASGGLDSPLHF.

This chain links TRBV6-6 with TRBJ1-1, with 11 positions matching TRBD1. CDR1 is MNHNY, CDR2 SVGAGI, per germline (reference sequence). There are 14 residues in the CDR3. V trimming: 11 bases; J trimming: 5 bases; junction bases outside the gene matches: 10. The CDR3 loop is CAGGQGAMETEAFF. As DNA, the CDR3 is TGTGCCGGCGGACAGGGGGCAATGGAGACTGAAGCTTTCTTT.

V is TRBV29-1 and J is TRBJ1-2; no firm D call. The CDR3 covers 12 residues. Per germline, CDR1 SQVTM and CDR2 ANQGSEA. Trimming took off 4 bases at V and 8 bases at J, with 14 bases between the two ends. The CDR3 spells CSVAGLLQGYTF. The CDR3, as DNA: TGCAGCGTTGCGGGCCTTCTCCAAGGCTACACCTTC. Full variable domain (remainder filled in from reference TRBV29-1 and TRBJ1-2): SAVISQKPSRDICQRGTSLTIQCQVDSQVTMMFWYRQQPGQSLTLIATANQGSEATYESGFVIDKFPISRPNLTFSTLTVSNMSPEDSSIYLCSVAGLLQGYTFGSGTRLTVV.

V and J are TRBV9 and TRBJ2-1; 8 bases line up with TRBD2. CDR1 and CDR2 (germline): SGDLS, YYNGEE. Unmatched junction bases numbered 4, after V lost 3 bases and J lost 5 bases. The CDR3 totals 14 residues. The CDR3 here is CASSGQRGHNEQFF. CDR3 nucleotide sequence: TGTGCCAGCAGCGGTCAGCGGGGGCACAATGAGCAGTTCTTC.

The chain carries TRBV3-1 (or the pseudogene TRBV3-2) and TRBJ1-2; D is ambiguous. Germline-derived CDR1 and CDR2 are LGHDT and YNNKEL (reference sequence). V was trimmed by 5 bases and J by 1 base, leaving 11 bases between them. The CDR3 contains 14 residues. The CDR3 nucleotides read TGTGCCAGCAGCAGGTCAGACTTTAACTATGGCTACACCTTC. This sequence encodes CASSRSDFNYGYTF.

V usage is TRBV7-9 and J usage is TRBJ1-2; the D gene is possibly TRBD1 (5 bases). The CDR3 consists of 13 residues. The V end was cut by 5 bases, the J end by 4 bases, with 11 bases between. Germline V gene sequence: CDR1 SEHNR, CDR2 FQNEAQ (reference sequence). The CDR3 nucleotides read TGTGCCAGCAGCGGGAGCGGGACCTATGGCTACACCTTC. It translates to CASSGSGTYGYTF.

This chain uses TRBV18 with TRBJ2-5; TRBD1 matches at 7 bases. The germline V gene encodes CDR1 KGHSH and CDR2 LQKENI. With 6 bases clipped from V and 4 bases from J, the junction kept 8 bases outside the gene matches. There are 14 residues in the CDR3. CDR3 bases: TGTGCCAGCTCCCAGGGACAGCCGTCAGAGACCCAGTACTTC. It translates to CASSQGQPSETQYF.

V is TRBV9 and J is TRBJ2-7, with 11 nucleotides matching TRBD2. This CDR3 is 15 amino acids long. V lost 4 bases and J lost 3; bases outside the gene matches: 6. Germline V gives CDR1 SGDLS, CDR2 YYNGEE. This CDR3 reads CASSISGTSGYEQYF. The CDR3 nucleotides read TGTGCCAGCAGCATTTCCGGGACTAGCGGCTACGAGCAGTACTTC. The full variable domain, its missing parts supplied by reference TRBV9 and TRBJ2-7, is DSGVTQTPKHLITATGQRVTLRCSPRSGDLSVYWYQQSLDQGLQFLIQYYNGEERAKGNILERFSAQQFPDLHSELNLSSLELGDSALYFCASSISGTSGYEQYFGPGTRLTVT.

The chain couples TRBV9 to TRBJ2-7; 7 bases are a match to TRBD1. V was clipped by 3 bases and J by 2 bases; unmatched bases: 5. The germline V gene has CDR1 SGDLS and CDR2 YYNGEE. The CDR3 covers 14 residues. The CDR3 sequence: CASSGTGDTYEQYF. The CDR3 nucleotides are TGTGCCAGCAGCGGGACAGGCGATACCTACGAGCAGTACTTC.

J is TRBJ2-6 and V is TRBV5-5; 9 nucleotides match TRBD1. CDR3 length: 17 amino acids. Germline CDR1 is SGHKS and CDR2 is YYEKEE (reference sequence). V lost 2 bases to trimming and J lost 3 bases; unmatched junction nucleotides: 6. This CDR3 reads CASSFMGQGSGANVLTF. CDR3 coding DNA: TGTGCCAGCAGCTTTATGGGACAGGGTAGTGGGGCCAACGTCCTGACTTTC.

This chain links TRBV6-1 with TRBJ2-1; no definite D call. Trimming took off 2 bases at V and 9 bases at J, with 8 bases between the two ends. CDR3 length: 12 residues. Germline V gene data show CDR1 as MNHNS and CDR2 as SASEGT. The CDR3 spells CASSEFLGEQFF. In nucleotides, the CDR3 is TGTGCCAGCAGTGAATTTTTGGGTGAGCAGTTCTTC.

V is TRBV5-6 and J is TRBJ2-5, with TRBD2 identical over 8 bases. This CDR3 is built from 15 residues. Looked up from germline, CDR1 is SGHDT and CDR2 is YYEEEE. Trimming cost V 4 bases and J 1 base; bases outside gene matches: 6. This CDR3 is CASSAGGRAQETQYF. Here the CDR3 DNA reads TGTGCCAGCAGCGCGGGAGGCAGGGCCCAAGAGACCCAGTACTTC.

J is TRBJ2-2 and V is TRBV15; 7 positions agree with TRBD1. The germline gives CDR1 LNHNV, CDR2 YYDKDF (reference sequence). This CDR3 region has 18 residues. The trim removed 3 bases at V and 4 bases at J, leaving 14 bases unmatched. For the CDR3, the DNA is TGTGCCACCAGCAGCGATGCATACGGGACAGCCATCACCGGGGAGCTGTTTTTT. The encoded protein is CATSSDAYGTAITGELFF.

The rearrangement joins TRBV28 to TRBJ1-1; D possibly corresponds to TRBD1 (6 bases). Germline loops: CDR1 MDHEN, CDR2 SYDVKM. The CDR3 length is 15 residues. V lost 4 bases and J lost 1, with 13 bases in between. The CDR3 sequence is CASSSYRAPNTEAFF. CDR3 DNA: TGTGCCAGCAGTTCCTACAGGGCACCGAACACTGAAGCTTTCTTT.